Each of the 9 T cell receptor beta chains below was sequenced from the same sample in a study of cytomegalovirus exposure and HLA in healthy donors. The PCR made use of 60 Vbeta and 13 Jbeta primers. The method was immunoSEQ multiplex PCR; TCRdb's version includes in-frame clones alone and lacks a portion of them. The sample contains more than 95,000 clones, around a tenth of which appear only once. Sequencing was performed on PBMCs. These receptor sequences come from a middle-aged man in good health and CMV-seropositive.

In its sample, this clone was seen a few times. The V call is TRBV28, the J call TRBJ2-3; 8 positions agree with TRBD2. CDR1 is MDHEN, CDR2 SYDVKM, per germline. With V trimmed by 7 bases and J by 1 base, 7 bases remained unmatched. The CDR3 runs to 15 residues. The CDR3 here is CASTPTTSGTDTQYF. In nucleotides, the CDR3 is TGTGCCAGCACACCCACGACTAGCGGCACAGATACGCAGTATTTT.

The chain combines TRBV9 with TRBJ2-3, with 14 bases fitting TRBD2. The length of the CDR3 is 19 residues. V shed 0 bases, J shed 8 bases, and the junction held 14 bases outside the gene matches. The germline V gene encodes CDR1 SGDLS and CDR2 YYNGEE. The CDR3 spells CASSVAASGTSGSRGTQYF. As DNA, the CDR3 is TGTGCCAGCAGCGTAGCCGCTTCCGGGACTAGCGGGAGTCGCGGTACGCAGTATTTT.

This clone was seen only a few times. The V call is TRBV7-3, the J call TRBJ2-3; TRBD1 aligns across 7 bases. The CDR3 is 16 amino acids. V trimming: 5 bases; J trimming: 1 base; junction bases outside the gene matches: 9. Germline V gene lookup returns CDR1 SGHTA and CDR2 FQGTGA. CDR3 sequence reads: CASSPSLGGRTDTQYF. CDR3 nucleotides: TGTGCCAGCAGCCCCTCCTTAGGGGGCCGCACAGATACGCAGTATTTT.

This clone was observed a handful of times. The V and J genes are TRBV5-1 and TRBJ2-2, with unresolved D. V was cut by 0 bases and J by 7 bases, with 10 bases left in between. This CDR3 has 14 residues. CDR1 is SGHRS and CDR2 is YFSETQ in the germline V gene. In DNA form, the CDR3 reads TGCGCCAGCAGCTTGGCGGAGCTGGACGGGGAGCTGTTTTTT. Translation: CASSLAELDGELFF.

The chain joins TRBV30 to TRBJ1-1; TRBD1 might be the D (5 bases). The CDR3 totals 13 residues. Germline CDR1 reads GTSNPN; CDR2 reads SVGIG (reference sequence). V shed 1 base and J shed 1 base, with 7 bases lying between them. CDR3 DNA sequence: TGTGCCTGGAGTGCTACAGGGAACACTGAAGCTTTCTTT. Translated: CAWSATGNTEAFF.

The V gene is TRBV19, the J gene TRBJ1-4, with D unclear. Trimming removed 3 bases from V and 1 base from J, with 9 bases in between. The CDR3 length is 15 residues. The germline CDR1 and CDR2 sequences are LNHDA and SQIVND (reference sequence). CDR3 region: CASSMSRITNEKLFF. The CDR3 nucleotides are TGTGCCAGTAGTATGTCTAGGATAACTAATGAAAAACTGTTTTTT.

The genes are TRBV6-1 and TRBJ2-2; 8 bases are shared with TRBD2. Trimming at V came to 1 base and at J to 4 bases, leaving 5 bases not matched to a gene. Germline values: CDR1 MNHNS, CDR2 SASEGT. This CDR3 has 16 residues. Here the CDR3 reads CASSEGLASITGELFF. For the CDR3, the DNA is TGTGCCAGCAGTGAAGGACTAGCGTCAATCACCGGGGAGCTGTTTTTT.

The gene calls are TRBV6-6 and TRBJ1-2; TRBD1 matches 9 bases. The CDR3 runs 14 residues. Per germline, CDR1 MNHNY and CDR2 SVGAGI (reference sequence). V shed 6 bases and J 6 bases; nucleotides not matched to a gene: 8. The CDR3 loop reads CASRQQGAGNGYTF. CDR3 nucleotide sequence: TGTGCCAGCAGACAACAGGGGGCGGGTAATGGCTACACCTTC.

This clone appeared a few times. The chain carries TRBV9 and TRBJ2-7; D perhaps matches TRBD1 (6 bases). Germline values: CDR1 SGDLS, CDR2 YYNGEE. The CDR3 extends over 15 amino acids. Deletions cut 2 bases from V and 6 bases from J, with 18 bases between. CDR3 sequence: CASSVTGTLRGEQYF. CDR3 DNA: TGTGCCAGCAGCGTCACAGGGACCCTGCGCGGCGAGCAGTACTTC.